This T cell receptor (beta chain) was captured in a study of metastatic and nonmetastatic thyroid tumors (dated by TCRdb to between 2020 and 2021). Regarding the research as a whole: The researchers compared repertoires between peripheral blood samples and tumor or nodule tissue samples from patients with malignant or benign thyroid disease. Results and caveats for the whole study, not just this receptor: TCR beta diversity was reported as significantly higher in malignant tumors than in benign nodules, in both blood and tumor samples.

With respect to this clone: Its antigen remains undetermined. No base quality information exists; no much larger clone differs at one position.

No patient had received any treatment before thyroid surgery. The study retrospectively analysed patient clinical samples collected from about 2012 to 2019 using T-cell receptor beta sequencing. The library was generated by PCR. Sequencing used an Illumina HiSeq 4000. The TCR beta-chain CDR3 region of each patient was profiled by high-throughput sequencing. Processing in the source paper ran as follows. The researchers built a classifier to tell apart papillary thyroid cancer patients with distant metastasis, based on CDR3 differences among clinicopathological groups. To measure repertoire diversity the researchers used the Shannon index, while the Morisita-Horn index served to gauge how similar the tumor and blood repertoires were. TCRdb cleaned the public reads at Q25 with fastp, built clones with MiXCR and kept in-frame beta chains. The V and J calls come from TCRdb's annotation, not from the publication. This sample has some 15,000 clones in its table, and 3% to 4.5% of those were observed once. The ten largest clones represent roughly 29% of the sample.

V is cut by 2 bases and J by 4 bases, and the space between the germline ends is 11 bases. The CDR3, from cysteine to phenylalanine, totals 14 residues. The sequence is cut down to CDR3 DNA, 42 bases in frame from base 1. The chain couples TRBV12-3 or TRBV12-4 to TRBJ1-1; TRBD1 is perhaps the D gene, given 5 matching bases. The source of this sequence is a female donor with papillary thyroid cancer or a benign thyroid nodule (not recorded which). Some clones in this sample may be carry-over from other donors' samples. Specimen: tumor tissue. The CDR3 in this case is CASSLQGRVTEAFF. In nucleotides, the sequence is TGTGCCAGCAGTTTACAGGGTCGGGTCACTGAAGCTTTCTTT.